The TCR beta chain under discussion was sequenced for a study of blood T cell repertoires in COVID-19. Across the study: From the United States, Italy and Spain came samples of acute and convalescent COVID-19. T cells, B-cell-depleted T cells, or PBMCs provided the cDNA or gDNA that served as material.

The CDR3 has 14 residues. CDR1 is SNHLY and CDR2 is FYNNEI in the germline V gene. Trimming shortened V by 4 bases and J by 7 bases, and 14 bases separated the two germline ends. Authors' data handling: Counts of nucleated cells, estimated from reference gene primer amplification, were obtained. Some clones are missing from TCRdb's copy, which holds only in-frame ones; the method was immunoSEQ multiplex PCR. That table supplies the V and J calls and clone size; D and trimming were determined from the DNA. The sample holds about 240,000 clones, under 85% seen once. Sequenced input: peripheral blood. The chain uses TRBV2 and TRBJ1-5; D remains unclear. The receptor was isolated from a man aged 25-45 years who had recovered from COVID-19. The CDR3 nucleotides are TGTGCCAGCAGTGTTGGGCCGGGAGTGCAGCCCCAGCATTTT. The encoded protein is CASSVGPGVQPQHF.